Given below is one TCR beta chain in context. Antigen specificity is unknown. A read error is possible here, since a much larger clone lies one base away. CDR1 and CDR2 (germline): SGHRS, YFSETQ. CDR3 size: 15 residues. J lost 5 bases, V lost 0 bases, and 5 bases had no gene match. This sample stems from a study of glioma-infiltrating T cells. TCR alpha and beta CDR3 regions were amplified from RNA using iRepertoire nested multiplex PCR. Tissue mRNA or PBMC total RNA, roughly 90-450 ng, went into one-step reverse transcription and amplification. TCRdb re-derived calls from the multiplex PCR reads in MiXCR, one entry per CDR3 protein. The sample yields approximately 88,000 distinct CDR3 sequences, about a quarter seen once. Study findings and constraints: Only very few CDR3 sequences appeared in both tissue and blood. Gliomas, especially low-grade, showed above-expected tissue-blood divergence; non-neoplastic patients showed below.

The source is a human donor with low-grade glioma or glioblastoma, undergoing nonglioma brain surgery, or in good health (not recorded which). The sequenced sample was glioma tissue, nonneoplastic brain tissue, or PBMCs (not recorded which). The chain uses TRBV5-1 and TRBJ2-7, with TRBD2 matching 10 bases. CDR3 loop: CASSLEVLAGHEQYF. CDR3 nucleotide sequence: TGCGCCAGCAGCTTGGAAGTACTAGCGGGGCACGAGCAGTACTTC.